This T cell receptor beta chain was sequenced during a study of radiation and T cells in renal cell carcinoma. Time point defined: blood 4 weeks post-SBRT, at nephrectomy. Treatment denoted: 15 Gy SBRT to primary tumor, nephrectomy 4 weeks later. Nephrectomy followed 15 Gy stereotactic body radiation by 4 weeks. Clear cell pathology was present in this patient's renal cell carcinoma. Comment on this clone: Its antigen is currently unknown.

The V and J ends lost 0 bases and 4 bases respectively, with 7 bases between them. Germline-derived CDR1 and CDR2 are GTSNPN and SVGIG (reference sequence). The CDR3 covers 13 residues. Study results and caveats: Top tumor clonotypes rose in blood 2 weeks post-radiation, then contracted.

This table comes from immunoSEQ multiplex PCR, and its TCRdb copy is limited to in-frame clones, with some not included. The profile covers about 90,000 clones, with roughly 84% appearing a single time and 6% to 9% taken by the ten largest. The gene calls are TRBV30 and TRBJ2-1; the D gene is possibly TRBD1 (5 bases). The source material was blood, sampled from a patient whose treatment included radiotherapy and nephrectomy. The receptor's source is a man aged 55-75 years with renal cell carcinoma. CDR3 loop: CAWSVTGYNEQFF. DNA of the CDR3: TGTGCCTGGAGTGTAACAGGTTACAATGAGCAGTTCTTC.